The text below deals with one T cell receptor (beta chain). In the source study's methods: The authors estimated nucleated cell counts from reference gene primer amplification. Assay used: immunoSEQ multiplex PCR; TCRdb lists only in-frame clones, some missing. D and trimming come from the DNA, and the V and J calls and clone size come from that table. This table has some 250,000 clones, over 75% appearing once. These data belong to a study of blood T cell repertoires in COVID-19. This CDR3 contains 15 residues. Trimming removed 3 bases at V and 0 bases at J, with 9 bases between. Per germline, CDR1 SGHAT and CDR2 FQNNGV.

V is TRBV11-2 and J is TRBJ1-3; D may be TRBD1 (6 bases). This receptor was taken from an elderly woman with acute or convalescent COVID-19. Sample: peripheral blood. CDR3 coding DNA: TGTGCCAGCAGCTTCGGGACAATCTCTGGAAACACCATATATTTT. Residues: CASSFGTISGNTIYF.